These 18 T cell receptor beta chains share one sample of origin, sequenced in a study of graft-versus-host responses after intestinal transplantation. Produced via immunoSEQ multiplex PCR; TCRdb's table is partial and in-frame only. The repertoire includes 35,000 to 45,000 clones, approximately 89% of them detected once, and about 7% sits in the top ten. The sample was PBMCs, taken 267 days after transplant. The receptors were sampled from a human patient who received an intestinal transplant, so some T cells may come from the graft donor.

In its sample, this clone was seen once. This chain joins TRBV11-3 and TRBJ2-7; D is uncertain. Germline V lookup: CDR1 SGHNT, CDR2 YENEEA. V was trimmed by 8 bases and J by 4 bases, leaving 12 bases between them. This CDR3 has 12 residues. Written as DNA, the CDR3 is TGTGCCAGCGGATCCCTTTGGTACGAGCAGTACTTC. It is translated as CASGSLWYEQYF. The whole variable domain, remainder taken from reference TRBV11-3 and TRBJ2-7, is EAGVVQSPRYKIIEKKQPVAFWCNPISGHNTLYWYLQNLGQGPELLIRYENEEAVDDSQLPKDRFSAERLKGVDSTLKIQPAELGDSAVYLCASGSLWYEQYFGPGTRLTVT.

This CDR3 reads CAWSVWGRTEAFF. The CDR3 DNA reads as TGTGCCTGGAGTGTATGGGGTAGAACTGAAGCTTTCTTT. The V gene is TRBV30, the J gene TRBJ1-1; D not resolved. CDR3 size: 13 residues. Trimming stripped 0 bases from V and 5 bases from J, with 10 bases between. Germline loops: CDR1 GTSNPN, CDR2 SVGIG (reference sequence).

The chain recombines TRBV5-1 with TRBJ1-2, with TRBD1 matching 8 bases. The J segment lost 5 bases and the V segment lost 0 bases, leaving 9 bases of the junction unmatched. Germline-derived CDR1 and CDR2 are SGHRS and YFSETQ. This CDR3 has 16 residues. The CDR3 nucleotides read TGCGCCAGCAGCTTGGTTCCAGGGGGCAGTTGGTATGGCTACACCTTC. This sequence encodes CASSLVPGGSWYGYTF.

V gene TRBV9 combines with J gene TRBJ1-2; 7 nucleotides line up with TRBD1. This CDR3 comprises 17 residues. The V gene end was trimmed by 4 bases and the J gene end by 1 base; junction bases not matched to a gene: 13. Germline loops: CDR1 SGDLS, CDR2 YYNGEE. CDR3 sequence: CASSFRQGIFHNYGYTF. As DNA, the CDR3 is TGTGCCAGCAGCTTCAGACAGGGAATTTTCCATAACTATGGCTACACCTTC.

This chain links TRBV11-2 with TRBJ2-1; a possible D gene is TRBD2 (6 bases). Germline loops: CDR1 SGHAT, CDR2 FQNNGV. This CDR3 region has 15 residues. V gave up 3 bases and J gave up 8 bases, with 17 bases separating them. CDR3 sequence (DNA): TGTGCCAGCAGCTTCCGGGCACTAGCCTGGGATGAGCAGTTCTTC. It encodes CASSFRALAWDEQFF.

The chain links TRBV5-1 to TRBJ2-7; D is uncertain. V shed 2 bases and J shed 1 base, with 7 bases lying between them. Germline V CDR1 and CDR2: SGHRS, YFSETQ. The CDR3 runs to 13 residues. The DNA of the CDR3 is TGCGCCAGCAGCTTCGACGGGTCCTACGAGCAGTACTTC. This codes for CASSFDGSYEQYF. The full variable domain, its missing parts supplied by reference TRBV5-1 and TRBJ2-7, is KAGVTQTPRYLIKTRGQQVTLSCSPISGHRSVSWYQQTPGQGLQFLFEYFSETQRNKGNFPGRFSGRQFSNSRSEMNVSTLELGDSALYLCASSFDGSYEQYFGPGTRLTVT.

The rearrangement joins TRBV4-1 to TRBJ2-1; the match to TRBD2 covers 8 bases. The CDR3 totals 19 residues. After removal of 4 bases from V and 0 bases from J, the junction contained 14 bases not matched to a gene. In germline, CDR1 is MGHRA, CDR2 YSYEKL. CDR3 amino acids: CASSPGGSGDLSSYNEQFF. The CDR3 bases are TGCGCCAGCAGCCCGGGGGGTAGCGGGGATCTTAGCTCCTACAATGAGCAGTTCTTC.

The CDR3 nucleotides read TGTGCCAGCAGCAAGGACCCGTTGGAGACCCAGTACTTC. Translated: CASSKDPLETQYF. The rearrangement links TRBV6-5 to TRBJ2-5; D is uncertain. CDR3 length: 13 residues. Looked up from germline, CDR1 is MNHEY and CDR2 is SVGAGI. With 6 bases removed from V and 5 bases from J, the gap between germline ends came to 13 bases.

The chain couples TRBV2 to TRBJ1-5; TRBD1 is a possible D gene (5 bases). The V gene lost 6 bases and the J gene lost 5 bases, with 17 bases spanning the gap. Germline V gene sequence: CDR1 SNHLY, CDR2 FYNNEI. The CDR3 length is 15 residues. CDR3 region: CASSRMASGDQPQHF. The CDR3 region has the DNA TGTGCCAGCAGCCGAATGGCTTCGGGGGATCAGCCCCAGCATTTT.

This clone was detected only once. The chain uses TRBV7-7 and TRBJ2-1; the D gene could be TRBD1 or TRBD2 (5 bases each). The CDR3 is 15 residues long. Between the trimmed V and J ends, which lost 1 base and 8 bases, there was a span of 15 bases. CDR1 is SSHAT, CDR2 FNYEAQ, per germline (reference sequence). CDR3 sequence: CASSLEGRERDEQFF. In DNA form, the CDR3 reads TGTGCCAGCAGCTTAGAGGGCAGGGAGAGGGATGAGCAGTTCTTC. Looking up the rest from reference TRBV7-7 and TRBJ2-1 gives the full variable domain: GAGVSQSPRYKVTKRGQDVTLRCDPISSHATLYWYQQALGQGPEFLTYFNYEAQPDKSGLPSDRFSAERPEGSISTLTIQRTEQRDSAMYRCASSLEGRERDEQFFGPGTRLTVL.

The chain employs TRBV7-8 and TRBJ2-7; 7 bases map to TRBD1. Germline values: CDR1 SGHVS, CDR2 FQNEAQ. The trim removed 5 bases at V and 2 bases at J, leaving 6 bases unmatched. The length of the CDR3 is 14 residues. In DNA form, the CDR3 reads TGTGCCAGCAGCGTCTACAGGGGTGCCTACGAGCAGTACTTC. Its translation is CASSVYRGAYEQYF.

In DNA, the CDR3 is TGTGCCAGCAGTAGACAGGCGATCTACAATGAGCAGTTCTTC. This sequence encodes CASSRQAIYNEQFF. The chain is built from TRBV6-6 and TRBJ2-1; maybe TRBD1 (6 bases). This CDR3 comprises 14 residues. Germline assignment: CDR1 MNHNY and CDR2 SVGAGI (reference sequence). Trimming took 5 bases from V and 3 from J, leaving 11 bases between them.

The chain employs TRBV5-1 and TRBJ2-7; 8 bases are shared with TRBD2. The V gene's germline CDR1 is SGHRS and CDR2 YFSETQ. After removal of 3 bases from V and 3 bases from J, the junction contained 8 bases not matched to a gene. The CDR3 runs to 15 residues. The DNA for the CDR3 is TGCGCCAGCAGCTACCGGGAGGGAACTTACTACGAGCAGTACTTC. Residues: CASSYREGTYYEQYF.

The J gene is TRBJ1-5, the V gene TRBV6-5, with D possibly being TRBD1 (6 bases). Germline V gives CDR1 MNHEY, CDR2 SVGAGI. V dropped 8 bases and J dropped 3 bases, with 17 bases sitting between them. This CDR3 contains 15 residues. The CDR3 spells CASLGGGGNNQPQHF. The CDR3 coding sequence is TGTGCCAGCTTGGGAGGAGGGGGAAACAATCAGCCCCAGCATTTT.

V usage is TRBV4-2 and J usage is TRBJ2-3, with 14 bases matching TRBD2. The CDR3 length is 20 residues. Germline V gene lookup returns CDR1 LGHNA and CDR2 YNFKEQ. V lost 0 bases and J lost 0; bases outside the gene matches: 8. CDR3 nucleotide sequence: TGTGCCAGCAGCCAAGATATGAGACTAGCGGGGGGGCCCAGCACAGATACGCAGTATTTT. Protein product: CASSQDMRLAGGPSTDTQYF.

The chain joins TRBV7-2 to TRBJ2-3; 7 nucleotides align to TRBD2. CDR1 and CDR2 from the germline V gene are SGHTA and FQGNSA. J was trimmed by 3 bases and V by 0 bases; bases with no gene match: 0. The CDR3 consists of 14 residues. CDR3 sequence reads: CASSLAGGTDTQYF. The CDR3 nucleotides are TGTGCCAGCAGCTTAGCGGGGGGGACAGATACGCAGTATTTT.

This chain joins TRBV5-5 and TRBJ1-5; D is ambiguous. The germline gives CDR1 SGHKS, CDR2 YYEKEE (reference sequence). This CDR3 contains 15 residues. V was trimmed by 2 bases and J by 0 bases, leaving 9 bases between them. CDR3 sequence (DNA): TGTGCCAGCAGCTTCGGAGACGTTAGCAATCAGCCCCAGCATTTT. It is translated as CASSFGDVSNQPQHF.

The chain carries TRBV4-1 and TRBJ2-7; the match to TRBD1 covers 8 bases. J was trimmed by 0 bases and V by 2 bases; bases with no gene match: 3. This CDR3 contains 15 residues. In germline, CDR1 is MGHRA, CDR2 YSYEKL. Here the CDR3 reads CASSQTGGSSYEQYF. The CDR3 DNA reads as TGCGCCAGCAGCCAAACAGGGGGAAGCTCCTACGAGCAGTACTTC.